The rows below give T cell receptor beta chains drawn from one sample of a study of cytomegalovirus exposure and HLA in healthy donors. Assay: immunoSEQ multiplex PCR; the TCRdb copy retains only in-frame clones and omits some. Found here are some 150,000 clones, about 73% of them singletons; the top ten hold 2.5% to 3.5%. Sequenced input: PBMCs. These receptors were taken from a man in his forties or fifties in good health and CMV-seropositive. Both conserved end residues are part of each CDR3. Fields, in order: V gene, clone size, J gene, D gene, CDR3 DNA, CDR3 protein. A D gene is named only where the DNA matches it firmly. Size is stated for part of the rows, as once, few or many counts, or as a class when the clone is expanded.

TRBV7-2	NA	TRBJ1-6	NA	TGTGCCAGCAGCCAAAATTCACCCCTCCACTTT	CASSQNSPLHF
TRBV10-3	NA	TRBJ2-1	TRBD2	TGTGCCATCAGTGAGTCGGGTAGCGGGAGGCTTAGGGGTAGTGAGCAGTTCTTC	CAISESGSGRLRGSEQFF
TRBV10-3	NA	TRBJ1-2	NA	TGTGCCATCAGTGAGTCGGAGGGCCGGATATATGGCTACACCTTC	CAISESEGRIYGYTF
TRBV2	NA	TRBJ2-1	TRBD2	TGTGCCAGCAGCCCAGGCGCGGGGGGCTACAATGAGCAGTTCTTC	CASSPGAGGYNEQFF
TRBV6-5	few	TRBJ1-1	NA	TGTGCCAGCAGATACCATCAGAACACTGAAGCTTTCTTT	CASRYHQNTEAFF
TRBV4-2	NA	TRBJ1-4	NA	TGTGCCAGCAGCCAACGGGACATGTCTGAAAAACTGTTTTTT	CASSQRDMSEKLFF
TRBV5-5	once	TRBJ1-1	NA	TGTGCCAGCAGCTTGGTTGAGACAGCTACTGAAGCTTTCTTT	CASSLVETATEAFF
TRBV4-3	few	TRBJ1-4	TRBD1	TGCGCCAGCAGCCAAGAAGGGACAGGGAAGGGTGAAAAACTGTTTTTT	CASSQEGTGKGEKLFF
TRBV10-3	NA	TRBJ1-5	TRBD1	TGTGCCATCAGTAACGGGACAGGGGTCGGCAATCAGCCCCAGCATTTT	CAISNGTGVGNQPQHF
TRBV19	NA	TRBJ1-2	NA	TGTGCCAGTAGTACCACGGCAGGAACCTTCAACTATGGCTACACCTTC	CASSTTAGTFNYGYTF
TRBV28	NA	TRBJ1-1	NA	TGTGCCAGCAGTTGGGGGCAACAGGCTGAAGCTTTCTTT	CASSWGQQAEAFF
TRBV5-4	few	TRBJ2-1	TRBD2	TGTGCCAGCAGCCCGGGACTAGCGGCGTACAATGAGCAGTTCTTC	CASSPGLAAYNEQFF
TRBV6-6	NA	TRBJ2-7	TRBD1	TGTGCCAGCAGGACCGGGACAGGGAACGAGCAGTACTTC	CASRTGTGNEQYF
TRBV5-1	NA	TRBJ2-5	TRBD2	TGCGCCAGCAGCTCCAGGAGCGGGAGGGTCGAAGAGACCCAGTACTTC	CASSSRSGRVEETQYF
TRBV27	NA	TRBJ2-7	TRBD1	TGTGCCAGCAGTTCCCCCCGGCAGGGGGTATACGAGCAGTACTTC	CASSSPRQGVYEQYF
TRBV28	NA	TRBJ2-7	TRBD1	TGTGCCAGCAGTCGGCCGGGACAGGGAGTCCACGAGCAGTACTTC	CASSRPGQGVHEQYF
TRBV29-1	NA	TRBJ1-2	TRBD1	TGCAGCGTTGACCACACAGGGGATGGCGATGGCTACACCTTC	CSVDHTGDGDGYTF
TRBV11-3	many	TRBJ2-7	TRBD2	TGTGCCAGCAGCCAACGGGGGGAGTACGAGCAGTACTTC	CASSQRGEYEQYF
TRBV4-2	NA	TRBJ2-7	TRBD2	TGTGCCAGCAGCCAAGATTGGGCGGGGGATGGGGACGAGCAGTACTTC	CASSQDWAGDGDEQYF
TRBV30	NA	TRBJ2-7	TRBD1	TGTGCCTGGAGCGATCGACGAGGGGGCTCTATGGCCCGCTACGAGCAGTACTTC	CAWSDRRGGSMARYEQYF
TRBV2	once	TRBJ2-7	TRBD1	TGTGCCAGCATTAGACAGGGGACGACCTACGAGCAGTACTTC	CASIRQGTTYEQYF
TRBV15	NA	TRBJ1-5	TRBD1	TGTGCCACCAGCACCGGGACAGGGGGACTTAATAGCAATCAGCCCCAGCATTTT	CATSTGTGGLNSNQPQHF
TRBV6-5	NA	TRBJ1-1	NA	TGTGCCAGCAGTTACTCGAAGAGGGTGAGCACTGAAGCTTTCTTT	CASSYSKRVSTEAFF
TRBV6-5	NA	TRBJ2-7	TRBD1	TGTGCCAGCAGTCGGGACAGATTTGACTACGAGCAGTACTTC	CASSRDRFDYEQYF
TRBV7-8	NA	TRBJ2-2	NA	TGTGCCAGCAGCTTACGCGATTTGGCCGGGGAGCTGTTTTTT	CASSLRDLAGELFF
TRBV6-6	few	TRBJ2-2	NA	TGTGCCAGCAGTTACTCTGGCGGATCGAACACCGGGGAGCTGTTTTTT	CASSYSGGSNTGELFF
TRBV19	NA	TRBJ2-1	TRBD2	TGTGCCAGTAGAACTAGCGGGCTCTACAATGAGCAGTTCTTC	CASRTSGLYNEQFF
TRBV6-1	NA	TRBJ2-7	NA	TGTGCCAGCAGTGAGAGAGCGGAGAGCTCCTACGAGCAGTACTTC	CASSERAESSYEQYF
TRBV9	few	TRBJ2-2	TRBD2	TGTGCCAGCAGCGTTTCCCGACTAGCGGGTAACACCGGGGAGCTGTTTTTT	CASSVSRLAGNTGELFF
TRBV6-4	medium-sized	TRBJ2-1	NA	TGTGCCAGCAGTGACTCAGCGGGCTCCTACAATGAGCAGTTCTTC	CASSDSAGSYNEQFF
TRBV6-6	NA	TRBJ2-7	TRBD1	TGTGCCAGCAGTCCCGGACAGGGCTTTGGCGAGCAGTACTTC	CASSPGQGFGEQYF
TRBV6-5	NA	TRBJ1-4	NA	TGTGCCAGCAGTGCGCCCGGGACAAGTAAGGGAAAACTGTTTTTT	CASSAPGTSKGKLFF
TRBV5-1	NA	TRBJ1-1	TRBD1	TGCGCCAGCAGCACCACAGGGGGCGCATACACTGAAGCTTTCTTT	CASSTTGGAYTEAFF
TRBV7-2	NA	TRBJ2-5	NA	TGTGCCAGCAGCTTAGGACTTCAAGAGACCCAGTACTTC	CASSLGLQETQYF
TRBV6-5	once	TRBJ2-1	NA	TGTGCCAGCGCAGAGGGGGGGGTGGGAGGTACGTTCTTC	CASAEGGVGGTFF
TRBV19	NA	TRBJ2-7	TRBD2	TGTGCCAGTAAGATCGAAGGCGGGAGAAAGGGCGAGCAGTACTTC	CASKIEGGRKGEQYF
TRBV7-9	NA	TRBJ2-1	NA	TGTGCCAGCAGCTCAAACACAGGGCCCTCCTACAATGAGCAGTTCTTC	CASSSNTGPSYNEQFF
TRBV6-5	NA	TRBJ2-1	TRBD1	TGTGCCAGCAGTTACCGACAGGGGGGGTACAATGAGCAGTTCTTC	CASSYRQGGYNEQFF
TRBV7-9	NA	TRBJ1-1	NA	TGTTCCAGCAGCTTTTCTAGGGAAGCTTTCTTT	CSSSFSREAFF
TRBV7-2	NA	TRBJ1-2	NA	TGTGCCAGCAGCTTAGACGGCGGGGACTATGGCTACACCTTC	CASSLDGGDYGYTF
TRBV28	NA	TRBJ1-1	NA	TGTGCCAGCAGCGCATCCCAACTTGAAGCTTTCTTT	CASSASQLEAFF
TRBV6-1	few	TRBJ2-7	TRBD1	TGTGCCAGCAGTCACGGGACAGCCTCCGAGCAGTACTTC	CASSHGTASEQYF
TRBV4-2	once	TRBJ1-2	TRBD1	TGTGCCAGCAGCCAAAACAGGGGAAACTATGGCTACACCTTC	CASSQNRGNYGYTF
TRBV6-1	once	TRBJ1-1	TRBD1	TGTGCCAGCACCATGGGACAGGTGAACGAAGCTTTCTTT	CASTMGQVNEAFF
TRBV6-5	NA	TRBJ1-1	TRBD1	TGTGCCAGCAGTTACAGGACAGGGGTTGGGACTGAAGCTTTCTTT	CASSYRTGVGTEAFF
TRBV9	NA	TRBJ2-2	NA	TGTGCCAGCAGCGGCCAACAGATCCTTCCGAACACCGGGGAGCTGTTTTTT	CASSGQQILPNTGELFF
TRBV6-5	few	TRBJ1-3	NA	TGTGCCAGCAGTAACAGGGCCCGCTCTGGAAACACCATATATTTT	CASSNRARSGNTIYF
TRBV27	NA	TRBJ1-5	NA	TGTGCCAGCAGTTCCTCCGGGTGGCCCCAGCATTTT	CASSSSGWPQHF
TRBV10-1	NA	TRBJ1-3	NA	TGCGCCAGCAGTGAAGGGGGATCGGGAAACACCATATATTTT	CASSEGGSGNTIYF
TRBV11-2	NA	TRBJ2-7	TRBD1	TGTGCCAGCAGCTTCGGGACAGGGGGCCTGAACTCCTACGAGCAGTACTTC	CASSFGTGGLNSYEQYF
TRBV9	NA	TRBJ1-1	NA	TGTGCCAGCACCAGGACAGTTAGCAATGAACATAGGGCTGAAGCTTTCTTT	CASTRTVSNEHRAEAFF
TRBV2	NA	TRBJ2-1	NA	TGTGCCAGCGGGGGGGCGGGAGTGGCCTACAATGAGCAGTTCTTC	CASGGAGVAYNEQFF
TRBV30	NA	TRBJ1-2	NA	TGTGCCTGGAGTGTAAGGCAGGGGTTGGGTGGCTACACCTTC	CAWSVRQGLGGYTF
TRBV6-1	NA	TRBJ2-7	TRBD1	TGTGCCAGCAGTGAAGGATCGACAGGGGGCTCCTACGAGCAGTACTTC	CASSEGSTGGSYEQYF
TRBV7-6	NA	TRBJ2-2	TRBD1	TGTGCCAGCAGCTGCGTCCCGGGACAGGGACCGCAGTGCACCGGGGAGCTGTTTTTT	CASSCVPGQGPQCTGELFF
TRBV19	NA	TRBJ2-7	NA	TGTGCCAGTGGCGGCGGGGTTAACTACGAGCAGTACTTC	CASGGGVNYEQYF
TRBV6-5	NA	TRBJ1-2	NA	TGTGCCAGCAGTTACTCGGCGGGGGGAGACTATGGCTACACCTTC	CASSYSAGGDYGYTF
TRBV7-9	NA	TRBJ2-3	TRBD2	TGTTCCAGCAGCTTATGGCCTAGCGGGAATACAGATACGCAGTATTTT	CSSSLWPSGNTDTQYF
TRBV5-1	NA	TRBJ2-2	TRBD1	TGCGCCAGCAGCCAGGGGACAGGGCAGGGCACCGGGGAGCTGTTTTTT	CASSQGTGQGTGELFF